This T cell receptor (beta chain) appears in the sequencing data of a study of T cell responses to AZD1222 COVID-19 vaccine. Points from the study as a whole: At baseline, just five to seven AZD1222 recipients tested seropositive. Researchers took repertoire samples only after the peak T cell response had come. White British people made up most donors, females outnumbered males, and clonal diversity was possibly underestimated.

Libraries were prepared by immunoSEQ multiplex PCR; TCRdb keeps only in-frame clonotypes and omits some of them. The table lists under 80,000 clones, about four fifths of them singletons. Germline V gene lookup returns CDR1 MDHEN and CDR2 SYDVKM. Trimming removed 4 bases at V and 8 bases at J, with 18 bases between. This CDR3 comprises 16 residues. This clone was seen a handful of times. What it binds is not known. Sequences were derived from peripheral blood, sampled on day 0 of MenACWY control vaccination. This TCR came from an adult in good health. The V gene is TRBV28, the J gene TRBJ1-6, with D perhaps matching TRBD1 (6 bases). The CDR3 here is CASSSDQGIVDSPLHF. The CDR3 region has the DNA TGTGCCAGCAGTTCAGATCAGGGGATTGTGGATTCACCCCTCCACTTT. Based on the CDR3 plus reference TRBV28 and TRBJ1-6, the full variable domain is DVKVTQSSRYLVKRTGEKVFLECVQDMDHENMFWYRQDPGLGLRLIYFSYDVKMKEKGDIPEGYSVSREKKERFSLILESASTNQTSMYLCASSSDQGIVDSPLHFGNGTRLTVT.